Listed here are 19 T cell receptor beta chains from one sample, sequenced in a study of blood T cell repertoires in COVID-19. Only in-frame clones appear in the TCRdb table, and some are missing; sequencing was by immunoSEQ multiplex PCR. The sample contains roughly 200,000 clones, approximately 90% of which appear only once. The specimen was peripheral blood. The origin of the receptors is a woman younger than 35 who had recovered from COVID-19.

The chain uses TRBV6-1 and TRBJ1-6; 10 bases agree with TRBD1. Trimming at V came to 3 bases and at J to 10 bases, leaving 3 bases not matched to a gene. From germline, CDR1 is MNHNS and CDR2 SASEGT. There are 14 residues in the CDR3. The CDR3 DNA is TGTGCCAGCAGTGATGGGACAGGGGTATCACCCCTCCACTTT. It is translated as CASSDGTGVSPLHF.

The chain couples TRBV19 to TRBJ2-7; D possibly corresponds to TRBD2 (5 bases). Trimming left V 5 bases short and J 3 bases short, with 14 bases between. Germline CDR1 and CDR2: LNHDA and SQIVND (reference sequence). This CDR3 region has 14 residues. The CDR3 nucleotides read TGTGCCAGTAGTCCCGCTGGCGGAGGCTACGAGCAGTACGTC. It translates to CASSPAGGGYEQYV.

The J gene is TRBJ1-3, the V gene TRBV6-2 or TRBV6-3; 8 bases match TRBD1. With 6 bases clipped from V and 3 bases from J, the junction kept 7 bases outside the gene matches. The CDR3 length is 15 residues. CDR1 is MNHEY, CDR2 SVGEGT, per germline. CDR3 DNA: TGTGCCAGCAGCCCGATCGACAGGGGTGGAAACACCATATATTTT. Amino acid sequence: CASSPIDRGGNTIYF.

The chain couples TRBV23-1 to TRBJ2-6; weak D call: TRBD2 (7 bases). TRBV23-1 is annotated as an ORF whose role is uncertain. The ends were cut back, 7 bases at V and 3 bases at J, with 22 bases in the middle. The CDR3 covers 18 residues. In nucleotides, the CDR3 is TGCGCCAGCACCCCCGGGGGGCCCCCTCTGGGTGGGGCCAACGTCCTGACTTTC. Its protein is CASTPGGPPLGGANVLTF.

The V gene is TRBV2, the J gene TRBJ2-4; the match to TRBD1 covers 8 bases. The germline CDR1 and CDR2 sequences are SNHLY and FYNNEI. CDR3 length equals 15 residues. The J segment lost 6 bases and the V segment lost 2 bases, leaving 6 bases of the junction unmatched. The CDR3 DNA follows: TGTGCCAGCAGTGAACCCCCAGGGGGCATAAACATTCAGTACTTC. Its protein product is CASSEPPGGINIQYF.

The chain links TRBV19 to TRBJ2-6, with 7 bases aligning to TRBD1. The CDR3 spans 15 residues. Trimming removed 5 bases from V and 2 bases from J; junction bases left unmatched: 3. Germline values: CDR1 LNHDA, CDR2 SQIVND (reference sequence). CDR3 nucleotides: TGTGCCAGTAGTGACAGGGTAACTGGGGCCAACGTCCTGACTTTC. Translating gives CASSDRVTGANVLTF.

The chain uses TRBV24-1 and TRBJ2-5; 8 nucleotides align to TRBD1. Unmatched junction bases numbered 9, after V lost 3 bases and J lost 1 base. Per germline, CDR1 KGHDR and CDR2 SFDVKD. This CDR3 comprises 17 residues. This CDR3 is CATSDPPGGLSQETQYF. In DNA, the CDR3 is TGTGCCACCAGTGATCCGCCAGGGGGCTTATCCCAAGAGACCCAGTACTTC.

The genes are TRBV7-2 and TRBJ2-7; 7 bases line up with TRBD2. V lost 5 bases to trimming and J lost 2 bases; unmatched junction nucleotides: 9. CDR1 and CDR2 from the germline V gene are SGHTA and FQGNSA. There are 15 residues in the CDR3. CDR3 DNA sequence: TGTGCCAGCAGCCGGGGCAGCGGGGCGGCCTACGAGCAGTACTTC. It is translated as CASSRGSGAAYEQYF.

This clone has only a few counts. CDR3 DNA: TGCAGTGCTAGTACAGGCCGCCACACTGAAGCTTTCTTT. As protein: CSASTGRHTEAFF. The chain combines TRBV20-1 with TRBJ1-1; D is possibly TRBD1 (5 bases). V was trimmed by 3 bases and J by 3 bases, leaving 11 bases between them. Germline V gene data show CDR1 as DFQATT and CDR2 as SNEGSKA (reference sequence). The CDR3 has 13 residues.

The J gene is TRBJ1-1, the V gene TRBV5-4; D is uncertain. The CDR3 contains 14 residues. The germline V gene has CDR1 SGHNT and CDR2 YYREEE (reference sequence). Trimming left V 1 base short and J 5 bases short, with 12 bases between. CDR3 in DNA: TGTGCCAGCAGCTTGCTTACAGATGTAACTGAAGCTTTCTTT. Its protein product is CASSLLTDVTEAFF.

V gene TRBV5-1 combines with J gene TRBJ2-1; D is possibly TRBD2 (5 bases). The CDR3 spans 13 residues. V lost 5 bases and J 6 bases, leaving 12 bases between the germline ends. Germline V gene sequence: CDR1 SGHRS, CDR2 YFSETQ. This CDR3 reads CASSMEVRNEQFF. The CDR3 DNA follows: TGCGCCAGCAGTATGGAGGTTCGCAATGAGCAGTTCTTC. The full variable domain, in which reference TRBV5-1 and TRBJ2-1 provide the parts outside the CDR3, is KAGVTQTPRYLIKTRGQQVTLSCSPISGHRSVSWYQQTPGQGLQFLFEYFSETQRNKGNFPGRFSGRQFSNSRSEMNVSTLELGDSALYLCASSMEVRNEQFFGPGTRLTVL.

The gene calls are TRBV6-5 and TRBJ1-1; tentative D call: TRBD1 (6 bases). Trimming cost V 6 bases and J 5 bases, with 16 bases left between them. Germline CDR1 MNHEY, CDR2 SVGAGI. This CDR3 contains 14 residues. The chain's CDR3 is CASSSGTKGTEAFF. CDR3 sequence (DNA): TGTGCCAGCAGCTCCGGGACAAAGGGGACTGAAGCTTTCTTT.

The chain combines TRBV24-1 with TRBJ2-5; D is perhaps TRBD1 (5 bases). In germline, CDR1 is KGHDR, CDR2 SFDVKD. V lost 6 bases, J lost 5 bases, and 18 bases lay in between. CDR3 length: 15 residues. CDR3 nucleotide sequence: TGTGCCACCAGTCGGATATTGGGGCCAGGGGAGACCCAGTACTTC. Encoded protein: CATSRILGPGETQYF.

The chain has TRBV18 and TRBJ2-2, with D possibly being TRBD1 (5 bases). CDR1 is KGHSH and CDR2 is LQKENI in the germline V gene. This CDR3 is built from 12 residues. The V gene lost 4 bases and the J gene lost 5 bases, with 5 bases spanning the gap. The CDR3 sequence is CASSQGTGELFF. In DNA form, the CDR3 reads TGTGCCAGCTCACAGGGGACCGGGGAGCTGTTTTTT.

V and J are TRBV28 and TRBJ1-1; D remains ambiguous. The CDR3 is 13 amino acids. Trimming took 2 bases from V and 1 from J, leaving 5 bases between them. Germline assignment: CDR1 MDHEN and CDR2 SYDVKM. The CDR3 loop is CASSLLRNTEAFF. DNA of the CDR3: TGTGCCAGCAGTTTACTGCGGAACACTGAAGCTTTCTTT.

The chain has TRBV5-4 and TRBJ1-1; D gene unclear. CDR1 is SGHNT, CDR2 YYREEE, per germline (reference sequence). This CDR3 contains 13 residues. V was pared by 2 bases and J by 4 bases, with 9 bases between. Written as DNA, the CDR3 is TGTGCCAGCAGCTTTCTGGCGGGCACTGAAGCTTTCTTT. This translates into CASSFLAGTEAFF.

The V and J genes are TRBV9 and TRBJ2-3, with D possibly TRBD2 on 5 matching bases. The CDR3 loop spans 15 amino acids. Trimming stripped 3 bases from V and 2 bases from J, with 13 bases between. The V gene's germline CDR1 is SGDLS and CDR2 YYNGEE. The CDR3 loop is CASSATDWTTDTQYF. The CDR3 DNA is TGTGCCAGCAGCGCTACGGACTGGACCACAGATACGCAGTATTTT.

This chain joins TRBV3-1 (or the pseudogene TRBV3-2) and TRBJ2-7, with D hard to call. V gave up 4 bases and J gave up 0 bases, with 13 bases separating them. CDR1 is LGHDT and CDR2 is YNNKEL in the germline V gene (reference sequence). The CDR3 is 15 amino acids. The CDR3 spells CASSPPGGDSYEQYF. Written as DNA, the CDR3 is TGTGCCAGCAGCCCTCCCGGCGGTGACTCCTACGAGCAGTACTTC.

The CDR3 DNA sequence: TGTGCCAGCAGTTTTATAGGACAGGGACGGACTGAAGCTTTCTTT. It yields the protein CASSFIGQGRTEAFF. The genes are TRBV28 and TRBJ1-1, with TRBD1 matching over 8 bases. There are 15 residues in the CDR3. Trimming took 3 bases from V and 5 from J; bases not matched to a gene: 8. Germline V lookup: CDR1 MDHEN, CDR2 SYDVKM.